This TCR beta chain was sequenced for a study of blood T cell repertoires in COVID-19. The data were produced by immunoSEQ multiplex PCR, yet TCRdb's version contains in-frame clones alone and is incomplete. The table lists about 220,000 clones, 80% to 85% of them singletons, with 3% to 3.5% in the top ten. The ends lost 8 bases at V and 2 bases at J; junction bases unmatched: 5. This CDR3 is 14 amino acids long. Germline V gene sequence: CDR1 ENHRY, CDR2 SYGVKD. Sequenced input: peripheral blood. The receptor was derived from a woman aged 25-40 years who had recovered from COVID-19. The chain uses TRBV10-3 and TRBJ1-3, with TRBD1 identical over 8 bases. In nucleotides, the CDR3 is TGTGCCATCTTAATGACAGGGGCTGGAAACACCATATATTTT. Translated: CAILMTGAGNTIYF.